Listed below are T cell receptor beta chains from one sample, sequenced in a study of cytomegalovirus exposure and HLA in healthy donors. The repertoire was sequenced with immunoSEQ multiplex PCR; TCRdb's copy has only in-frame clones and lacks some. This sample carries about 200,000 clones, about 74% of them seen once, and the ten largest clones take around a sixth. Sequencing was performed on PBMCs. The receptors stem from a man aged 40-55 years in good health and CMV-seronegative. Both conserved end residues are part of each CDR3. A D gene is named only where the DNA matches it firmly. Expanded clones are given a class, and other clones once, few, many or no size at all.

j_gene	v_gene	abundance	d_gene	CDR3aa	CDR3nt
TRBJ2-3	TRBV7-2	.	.	CASSLGAGGAGDTQYF	TGTGCCAGCAGCTTGGGGGCTGGGGGGGCAGGAGATACGCAGTATTTT
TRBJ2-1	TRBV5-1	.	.	CASNEDSSYNEQFF	TGCGCCAGCAATGAGGATAGCTCCTACAATGAGCAGTTCTTC
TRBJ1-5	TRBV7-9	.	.	CASSLATGGNQPQHF	TGTGCCAGCAGCTTAGCTACGGGGGGTAATCAGCCCCAGCATTTT
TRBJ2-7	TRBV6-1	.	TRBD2	CASSDPAGGDISYEQYF	TGTGCCAGCAGTGACCCGGCCGGGGGGGACATTTCCTACGAGCAGTACTTC
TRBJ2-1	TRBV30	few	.	CAWSQREKEQFF	TGTGCCTGGAGTCAAAGGGAGAAGGAGCAGTTCTTC
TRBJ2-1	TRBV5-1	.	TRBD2	CASSLLAGGGNEQFF	TGCGCCAGCAGCCTCCTAGCGGGAGGAGGGAATGAGCAGTTCTTC
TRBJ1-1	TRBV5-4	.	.	CASSLTGGGTEAFF	TGTGCCAGCAGCCTGACCGGAGGCGGGACTGAAGCTTTCTTT
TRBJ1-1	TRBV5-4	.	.	CASGPMNTEAFF	TGTGCCAGCGGCCCAATGAACACTGAAGCTTTCTTT
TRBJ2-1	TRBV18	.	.	CASRPLGDEQFF	TGTGCCAGCCGCCCGCTGGGCGATGAGCAGTTCTTC
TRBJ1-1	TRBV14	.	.	CASSPLGGKILEAFF	TGTGCCAGCAGCCCCTTAGGAGGGAAAATCCTAGAAGCTTTCTTT
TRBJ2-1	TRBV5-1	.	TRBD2	CASSRAGGSYNEQFF	TGCGCCAGCAGTAGAGCGGGAGGGTCCTACAATGAGCAGTTCTTC
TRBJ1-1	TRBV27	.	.	CASSRRTVTEAFF	TGTGCCAGCAGTAGACGGACAGTCACTGAAGCTTTCTTT
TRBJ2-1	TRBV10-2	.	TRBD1	CASSSSGQGGEQFF	TGCGCCAGCAGTAGCTCGGGACAGGGAGGTGAGCAGTTCTTC
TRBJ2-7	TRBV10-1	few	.	CASSGGSSYEQYF	TGCGCCAGCAGCGGGGGAAGCTCCTACGAGCAGTACTTC
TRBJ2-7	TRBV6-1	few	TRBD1	CASSGPGQGTEQYF	TGTGCCAGCAGTGGACCGGGACAGGGGACCGAGCAGTACTTC
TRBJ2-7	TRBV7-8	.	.	CASSLDASDEDEQYF	TGTGCCAGCAGCTTAGACGCCAGCGACGAGGACGAGCAGTACTTC
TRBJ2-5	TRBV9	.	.	CASSVSGMETQYF	TGTGCCAGCAGCGTCTCAGGGATGGAGACCCAGTACTTC
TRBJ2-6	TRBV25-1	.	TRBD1	CASLDREGANVLTF	TGTGCCAGCCTAGACAGGGAAGGGGCCAACGTCCTGACTTTC
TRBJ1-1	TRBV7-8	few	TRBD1	CASSPMDRAGTEAFF	TGTGCCAGCAGCCCAATGGACAGGGCCGGCACTGAAGCTTTCTTT
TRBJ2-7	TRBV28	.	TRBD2	CASSFGLATLYEQYF	TGTGCCAGCAGTTTCGGACTAGCGACTCTCTACGAGCAGTACTTC
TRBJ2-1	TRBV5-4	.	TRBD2	CASSLGLAGAAGNEQFF	TGTGCCAGCAGCTTGGGACTAGCGGGAGCCGCTGGGAATGAGCAGTTCTTC
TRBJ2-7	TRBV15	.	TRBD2	CATSGRLADRVYEQYF	TGTGCCACCAGCGGCCGACTAGCGGACAGAGTCTACGAGCAGTACTTC
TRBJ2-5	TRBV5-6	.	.	CASSLTAQETQYF	TGTGCCAGCAGTTTGACAGCACAAGAGACCCAGTACTTC
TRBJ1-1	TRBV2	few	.	CASELGDGTEAFF	TGTGCCAGCGAGTTAGGGGATGGGACTGAAGCTTTCTTT